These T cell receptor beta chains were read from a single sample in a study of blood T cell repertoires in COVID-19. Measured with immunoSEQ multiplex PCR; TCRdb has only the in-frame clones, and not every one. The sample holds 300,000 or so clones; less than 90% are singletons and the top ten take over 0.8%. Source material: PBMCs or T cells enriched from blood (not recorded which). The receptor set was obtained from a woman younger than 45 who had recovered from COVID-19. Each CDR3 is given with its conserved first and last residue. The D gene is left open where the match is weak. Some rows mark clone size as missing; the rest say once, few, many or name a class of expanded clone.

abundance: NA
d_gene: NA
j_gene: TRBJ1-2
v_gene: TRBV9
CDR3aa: CASLGRENYGYTF
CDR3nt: TGTGCCAGCCTTGGACGGGAGAACTATGGCTACACCTTC

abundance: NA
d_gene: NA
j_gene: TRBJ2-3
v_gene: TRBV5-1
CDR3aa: CASSLVSGADTDTQYF
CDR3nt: TGCGCCAGCAGCTTGGTATCAGGGGCCGACACAGATACGCAGTATTTT

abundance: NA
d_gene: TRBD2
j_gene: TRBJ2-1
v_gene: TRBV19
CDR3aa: CASPPGLAGGPIHNEQFF
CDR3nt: TGTGCCAGTCCTCCGGGACTAGCGGGGGGGCCTATCCACAATGAGCAGTTCTTC

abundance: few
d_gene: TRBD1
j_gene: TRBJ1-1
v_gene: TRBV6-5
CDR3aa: CASSINRGSTEAFF
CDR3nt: TGTGCCAGCAGTATCAACAGGGGGTCGACTGAAGCTTTCTTT

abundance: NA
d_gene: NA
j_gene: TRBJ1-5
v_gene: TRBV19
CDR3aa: CASTPTGGADQPQHF
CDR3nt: TGTGCCAGTACCCCAACCGGGGGGGCGGATCAGCCCCAGCATTTT

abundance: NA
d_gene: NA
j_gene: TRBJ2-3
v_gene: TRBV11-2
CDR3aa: CASSSYRESTDTQYF
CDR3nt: TGTGCCAGCAGCTCCTACAGGGAAAGCACAGATACGCAGTATTTT

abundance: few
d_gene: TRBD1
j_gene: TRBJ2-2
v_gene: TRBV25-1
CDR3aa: CASQYTTGTGPNTGELFF
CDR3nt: TGTGCCAGCCAATATACGACCGGGACAGGGCCGAACACCGGGGAGCTGTTTTTT

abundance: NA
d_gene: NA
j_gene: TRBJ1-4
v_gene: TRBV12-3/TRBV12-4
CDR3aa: CASSWATEELFF
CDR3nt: TGTGCCAGCAGCTGGGCCACGGAAGAACTGTTTTTT

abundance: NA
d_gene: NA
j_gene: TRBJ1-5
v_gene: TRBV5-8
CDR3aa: CASSKAVGTYNQPQHF
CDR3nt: TGTGCCAGCAGCAAGGCAGTAGGGACTTACAATCAGCCCCAGCATTTT

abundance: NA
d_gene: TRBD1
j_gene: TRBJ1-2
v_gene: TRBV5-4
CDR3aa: CASSRTGEGYTF
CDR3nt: TGTGCCAGCAGCCGGACAGGGGAAGGCTACACCTTC

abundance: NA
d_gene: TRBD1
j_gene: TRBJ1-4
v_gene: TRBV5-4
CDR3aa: CASSRGADRGREKLFF
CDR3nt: TGTGCCAGCAGTCGCGGTGCGGACAGGGGGCGGGAAAAACTGTTTTTT

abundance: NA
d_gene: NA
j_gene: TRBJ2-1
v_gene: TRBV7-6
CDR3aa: CASSFDILREDEQFF
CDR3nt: TGTGCCAGCAGCTTCGACATCCTCCGGGAAGATGAGCAGTTCTTC

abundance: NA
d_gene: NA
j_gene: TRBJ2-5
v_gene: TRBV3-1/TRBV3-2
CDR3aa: CASSQGTRETQYF
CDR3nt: TGTGCCAGCAGCCAAGGGACTCGGGAGACCCAGTACTTC

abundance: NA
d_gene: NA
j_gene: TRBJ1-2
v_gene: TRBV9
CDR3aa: CASSASAGAGYTF
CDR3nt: TGTGCCAGCAGCGCCTCCGCAGGGGCGGGCTACACCTTC

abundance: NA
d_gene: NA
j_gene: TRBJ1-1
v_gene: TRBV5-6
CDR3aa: CASSLERTEAFF
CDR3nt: TGTGCCAGCAGCTTGGAACGGACTGAAGCTTTCTTT

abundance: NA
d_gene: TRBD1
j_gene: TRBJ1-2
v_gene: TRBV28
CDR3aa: CASSSGQDGYTF
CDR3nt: TGTGCCAGCAGTTCGGGACAGGATGGCTACACCTTC

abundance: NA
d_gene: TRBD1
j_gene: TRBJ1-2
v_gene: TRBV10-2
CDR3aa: CASSEGQGADDYTF
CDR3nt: TGCGCCAGCAGTGAAGGGCAGGGGGCGGACGACTACACCTTC

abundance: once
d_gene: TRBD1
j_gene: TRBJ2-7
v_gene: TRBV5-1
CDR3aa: CASSLERQGAHRYF
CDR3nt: TGCGCCAGCAGCTTGGAGCGACAGGGGGCGCATCGGTACTTC

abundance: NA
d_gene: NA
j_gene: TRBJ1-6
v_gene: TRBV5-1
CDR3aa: CASSSAPGDSPLHF
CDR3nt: TGCGCCAGCAGCTCGGCACCCGGAGATTCACCCCTCCACTTT

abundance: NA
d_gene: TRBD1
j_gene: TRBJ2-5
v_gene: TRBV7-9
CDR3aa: CASSLPGTGGGETQYF
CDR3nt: TGTGCCAGCAGCTTACCCGGGACAGGGGGCGGGGAGACCCAGTACTTC

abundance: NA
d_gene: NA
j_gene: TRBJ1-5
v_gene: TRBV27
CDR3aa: CASSLSGTSNQPQHF
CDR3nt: TGTGCCAGCAGTTTATCGGGCACAAGCAATCAGCCCCAGCATTTT

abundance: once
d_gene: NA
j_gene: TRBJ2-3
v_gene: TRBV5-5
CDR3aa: CASSLTAGTPTDTQYF
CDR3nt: TGTGCCAGCAGCTTGACCGCGGGGACCCCCACAGATACGCAGTATTTT

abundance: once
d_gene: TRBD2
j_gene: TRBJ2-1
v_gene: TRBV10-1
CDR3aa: CASSGTSGGAYPPDEQFF
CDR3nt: TGCGCCAGCAGCGGGACTAGCGGGGGGGCCTACCCACCGGATGAGCAGTTCTTC

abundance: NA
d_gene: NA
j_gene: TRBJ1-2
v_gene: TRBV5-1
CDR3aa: CASRAAYENGYTF
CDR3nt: TGCGCCAGCAGGGCTGCTTATGAAAATGGCTACACCTTC

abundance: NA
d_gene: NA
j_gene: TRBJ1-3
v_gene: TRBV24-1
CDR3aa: CATSEPQRNTIYF
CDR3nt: TGTGCCACCAGTGAACCCCAGAGGAACACCATATATTTT

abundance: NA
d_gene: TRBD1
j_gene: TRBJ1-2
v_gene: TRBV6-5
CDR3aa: CASTRDRGLGYTF
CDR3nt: TGTGCCAGCACCCGGGACAGGGGGTTAGGCTACACCTTC

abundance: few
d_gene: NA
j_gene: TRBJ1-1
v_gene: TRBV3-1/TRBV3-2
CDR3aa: CASSPREGGKTEAFF
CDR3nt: TGTGCCAGCAGCCCGAGAGAGGGAGGGAAGACTGAAGCTTTCTTT

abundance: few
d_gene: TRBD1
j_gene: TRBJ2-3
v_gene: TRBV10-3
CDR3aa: CAISKGQGSSTDTQYF
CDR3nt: TGTGCCATCAGCAAGGGACAGGGGTCTTCCACAGATACGCAGTATTTT

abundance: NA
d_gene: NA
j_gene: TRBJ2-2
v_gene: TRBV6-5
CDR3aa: CASSYSSFTGELFF
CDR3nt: TGTGCCAGCAGTTACTCGAGTTTCACCGGGGAGCTGTTTTTT

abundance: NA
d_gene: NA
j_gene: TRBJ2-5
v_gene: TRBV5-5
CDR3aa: CASIDPVMETQYF
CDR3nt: TGTGCCAGCATCGATCCAGTGATGGAGACCCAGTACTTC

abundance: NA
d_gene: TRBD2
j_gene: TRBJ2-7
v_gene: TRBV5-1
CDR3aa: CASSLESRVVLAGANSYEQYF
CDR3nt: TGCGCCAGCAGCTTGGAATCCAGGGTCGTACTAGCGGGGGCGAACTCCTACGAGCAGTACTTC

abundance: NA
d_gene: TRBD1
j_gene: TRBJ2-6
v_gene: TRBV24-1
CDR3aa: CATSTGQGASGANVLTF
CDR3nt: TGTGCCACCAGTACCGGACAGGGGGCGTCTGGGGCCAACGTCCTGACTTTC

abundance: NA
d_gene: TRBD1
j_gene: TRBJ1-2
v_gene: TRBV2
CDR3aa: CASSEAVGQIYGYTF
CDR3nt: TGTGCCAGCAGTGAAGCCGTGGGACAGATCTATGGCTACACCTTC

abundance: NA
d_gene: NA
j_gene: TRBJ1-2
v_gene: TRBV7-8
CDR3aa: CASSPNLTGFYGYTF
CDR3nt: TGTGCCAGCAGTCCCAATCTAACAGGGTTCTATGGCTACACCTTC

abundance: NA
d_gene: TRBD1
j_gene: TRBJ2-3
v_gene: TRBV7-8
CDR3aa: CASSSHTGGTTDTQYF
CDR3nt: TGTGCCAGCAGCTCCCACACAGGGGGGACCACAGATACGCAGTATTTT

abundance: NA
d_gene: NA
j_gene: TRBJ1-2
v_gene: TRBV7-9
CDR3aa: CASSLVGLNYGYTF
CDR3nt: TGTGCCAGCAGCTTAGTCGGTCTTAACTATGGCTACACCTTC

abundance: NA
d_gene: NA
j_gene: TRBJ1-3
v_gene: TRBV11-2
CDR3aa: CASSLVWSSGNTIYF
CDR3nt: TGTGCCAGCAGCTTAGTCTGGAGCTCTGGAAACACCATATATTTT

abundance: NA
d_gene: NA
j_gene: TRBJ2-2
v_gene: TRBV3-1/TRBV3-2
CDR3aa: CASSQDGQASNTGELFF
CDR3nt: TGTGCCAGCAGCCAAGATGGGCAAGCTTCGAACACCGGGGAGCTGTTTTTT

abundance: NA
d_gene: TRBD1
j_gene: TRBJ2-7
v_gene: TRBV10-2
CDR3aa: CASSESTGGREQYF
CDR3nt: TGCGCCAGCAGTGAGTCGACAGGGGGTAGGGAGCAGTACTTC

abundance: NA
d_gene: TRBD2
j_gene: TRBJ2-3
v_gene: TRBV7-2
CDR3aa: CASSLVRAGVLDTQYF
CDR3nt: TGTGCCAGCAGCTTAGTTCGTGCGGGGGTCCTAGATACGCAGTATTTT

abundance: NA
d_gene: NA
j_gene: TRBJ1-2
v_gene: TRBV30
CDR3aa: CAWRSSSYTF
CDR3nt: TGTGCCTGGAGAAGTAGTAGCTACACCTTC